The 17 T cell receptor beta chains in this list originate from one sample, sequenced in a study of blood T cell repertoires in COVID-19. The repertoire was sequenced with immunoSEQ multiplex PCR; TCRdb's copy has only in-frame clones and lacks some. Among tens of thousands of clones listed, about 74% were seen once. Sequenced sample: peripheral blood. Receptors originate from a man in his 70s with COVID-19, enrolled during active disease.

The chain uses TRBV12-3 or TRBV12-4 and TRBJ1-5; D ambiguous. The CDR3 extends over 13 amino acids. V was pared by 5 bases and J by 9 bases, with 14 bases between. In DNA form, the CDR3 reads TGTGCCAGCAGTCCCTTAGTAACGCCGCCCCAGCATTTT. Its translation is CASSPLVTPPQHF.

The chain carries TRBV30 and TRBJ2-1; 11 bases agree with TRBD2. CDR3 length: 14 residues. Trimming at V came to 5 bases and at J to 5 bases, leaving 5 bases not matched to a gene. Per germline, CDR1 GTSNPN and CDR2 SVGIG (reference sequence). The CDR3 DNA reads as TGTGCCTGGGGGAAGGGACTAGCGGACAATGAGCAGTTCTTC. As protein: CAWGKGLADNEQFF.

This rearrangement joins TRBV6-2 or TRBV6-3 to TRBJ2-1, with TRBD1 identical over 9 bases. The germline V gene encodes CDR1 MNHEY and CDR2 SVGEGT. V lost 6 bases and J lost 7; bases outside the gene matches: 13. The CDR3 is 16 amino acids. CDR3 amino acids: CASSLFGTGLRNEQFF. CDR3 nucleotides: TGTGCCAGCAGCCTTTTCGGGACAGGGCTTCGGAATGAGCAGTTCTTC.

This chain links TRBV3-1 (or the pseudogene TRBV3-2) with TRBJ1-2; no firm D call. Germline V lookup: CDR1 LGHDT, CDR2 YNNKEL (reference sequence). V gave up 3 bases and J gave up 5 bases, with 7 bases separating them. This CDR3 has 12 amino acids. In nucleotides, the CDR3 is TGTGCCAGCAGCCAGGCCGAATATGGCTACACCTTC. This translates into CASSQAEYGYTF.

This chain uses TRBV11-2 with TRBJ2-1, with TRBD2 as a possible D gene (5 bases). The CDR3 sequence is 14 residues long. The ends were cut back, 5 bases at V and 4 bases at J, with 12 bases in the middle. CDR1 is SGHAT and CDR2 is FQNNGV in the germline V gene. CDR3 nucleotide sequence: TGTGCCAGCAGCCCAGGACTTGAATACAATGAGCAGTTCTTC. Protein sequence: CASSPGLEYNEQFF.

There are a few counts of this clone. V is TRBV7-9 and J is TRBJ1-1; D is uncertain. The CDR3 sequence is 13 residues long. The V gene's germline CDR1 is SEHNR and CDR2 FQNEAQ (reference sequence). V lost 10 bases and J 1 base, leaving 13 bases between the germline ends. CDR3 residues: CAIPRGGNTEAFF. In nucleotides, the CDR3 is TGTGCCATACCCCGGGGTGGGAACACTGAAGCTTTCTTT.

The chain carries TRBV23-1 and TRBJ2-5; D not certain. TRBV23-1 is classed as an ORF, of uncertain function. V lost 0 bases and J 3 bases, leaving 14 bases between the germline ends. CDR3 length: 16 residues. As DNA, the CDR3 is TGCGCCAGCAGTCAATCGCCGAGTCTAGTTGAAGAGACCCAGTACTTC. Its protein product is CASSQSPSLVEETQYF.

The rearrangement joins TRBV2 to TRBJ2-5; 13 positions agree with TRBD2. The germline gives CDR1 SNHLY, CDR2 FYNNEI. The CDR3 has 15 residues. Trimming removed 6 bases from V and 4 bases from J; junction bases left unmatched: 5. The CDR3 DNA reads as TGTGCCAGCAGACTAGCGGGAGGGCTCGGAGAGACCCAGTACTTC. Amino acid sequence: CASRLAGGLGETQYF.

This clone occurred a few times. The chain links TRBV19 to TRBJ1-5; 7 bases agree with TRBD1. J lost 3 bases, V lost 1 base, and 6 bases had no gene match. This CDR3 region has 16 residues. CDR1 and CDR2 (germline): LNHDA, SQIVND (reference sequence). The CDR3 loop reads CASSIVGTAANQPQHF. Here the CDR3 DNA reads TGTGCCAGTAGTATAGTTGGGACAGCCGCCAATCAGCCCCAGCATTTT.

The chain couples TRBV6-2 or TRBV6-3 to TRBJ1-4; TRBD1 aligns across 10 bases. The germline gives CDR1 MNHEY, CDR2 SVGEGT. The CDR3 runs 15 residues. V trimming: 6 bases; J trimming: 12 bases; junction bases outside the gene matches: 13. Here the CDR3 DNA reads TGTGCCAGCAGCCTCAGGGGGACAGGGGCAATGGAACTGTTTTTT. This gives the protein CASSLRGTGAMELFF.

CDR3 nucleotide sequence: TGTGCCACCAGTGACCCAGCGGGAGGACAGGACAATGAGCAGTTCTTC. Translation gives CATSDPAGGQDNEQFF. This chain connects TRBV24-1 to TRBJ2-1; 9 nucleotides agree with TRBD2. Trimming at V came to 4 bases and at J to 5 bases, leaving 8 bases not matched to a gene. CDR1 KGHDR and CDR2 SFDVKD come from the germline V gene. The CDR3 spans 16 residues.

J is TRBJ2-7 and V is TRBV5-1, with D perhaps matching TRBD2 (5 bases). V was cut by 8 bases and J by 0 bases, with 15 bases left in between. Germline CDR1 and CDR2: SGHRS and YFSETQ. There are 14 residues in the CDR3. The CDR3 sequence: CASTTGGSSYEQYF. The CDR3 nucleotides read TGCGCCAGTACCACTGGAGGCAGCTCCTACGAGCAGTACTTC. Full variable domain (remainder filled in from reference TRBV5-1 and TRBJ2-7): KAGVTQTPRYLIKTRGQQVTLSCSPISGHRSVSWYQQTPGQGLQFLFEYFSETQRNKGNFPGRFSGRQFSNSRSEMNVSTLELGDSALYLCASTTGGSSYEQYFGPGTRLTVT.

This clone was found a few times. The rearrangement uses TRBV5-4 and TRBJ2-5, with 8 bases fitting TRBD2. This CDR3 is 15 amino acids long. Germline V CDR1 and CDR2: SGHNT, YYREEE (reference sequence). V shed 4 bases and J 5 bases; nucleotides not matched to a gene: 10. CDR3 in amino acids: CASSRSAGAGETQYF. In DNA, the CDR3 is TGTGCCAGCAGCCGCTCAGCGGGAGCCGGGGAGACCCAGTACTTC.

The chain employs TRBV28 and TRBJ2-7; D perhaps matches TRBD1 (6 bases). Trimming shortened V by 6 bases and J by 3 bases, and 18 bases separated the two germline ends. The CDR3 loop spans 15 amino acids. Germline V gives CDR1 MDHEN, CDR2 SYDVKM. The CDR3 coding sequence is TGTGCCAGCAGATTCTGGTCAGGGGCGGGCTACGAGCAGTACTTC. Residues: CASRFWSGAGYEQYF. Together with reference TRBV28 and TRBJ2-7, the CDR3 gives the full variable domain: DVKVTQSSRYLVKRTGEKVFLECVQDMDHENMFWYRQDPGLGLRLIYFSYDVKMKEKGDIPEGYSVSREKKERFSLILESASTNQTSMYLCASRFWSGAGYEQYFGPGTRLTVT.

The chain employs TRBV7-2 and TRBJ2-3; TRBD2 matches at 9 bases. Germline lookup yields CDR1 SGHTA and CDR2 FQGNSA. J gave up 3 bases and V 2 bases, and 15 bases lay outside the gene matches. The CDR3 sequence is 19 residues long. The CDR3 loop is CASSLLPPWSSGRTDTQYF. In nucleotides, the CDR3 is TGTGCCAGCAGCTTATTACCCCCTTGGAGCAGCGGGAGGACAGATACGCAGTATTTT.

This clone was observed a few times. The V call is TRBV9, the J call TRBJ2-1; 12 bases agree with TRBD2. Germline V gene lookup returns CDR1 SGDLS and CDR2 YYNGEE. The length of the CDR3 is 17 residues. The trim removed 0 bases at V and 6 bases at J, leaving 7 bases unmatched. For the CDR3, the DNA is TGTGCCAGCAGCGTAGCCCCTACTAGCGGGAGGCTCAATGAGCAGTTCTTC. As protein: CASSVAPTSGRLNEQFF.

This sequence joins TRBV7-3 and TRBJ1-1; D is possibly TRBD1 (6 bases). In germline, CDR1 is SGHTA, CDR2 FQGTGA. The CDR3 loop spans 15 amino acids. V lost 5 bases and J 0 bases, leaving 13 bases between the germline ends. Here the CDR3 DNA reads TGTGCCAGCAGCGAACGGGGGGCAATGAACACTGAAGCTTTCTTT. Translated, it gives CASSERGAMNTEAFF.